Below are 10 T cell receptor beta chains sequenced from a single sample in a study of spatial heterogeneity in lung cancer. Time point in this sample: blood at routine non-recurrence follow-up after resection. Using its own MiXCR run on the 5' RACE reads, TCRdb lists one record per CDR3 protein. Among under 75,000 distinct CDR3 sequences listed, about 9.5% were seen once. The source was PBMCs, collected at follow-up. The receptors originated from a female donor with early-stage non-small cell lung cancer.

In its sample, this clonotype was seen a few times. The chain is built from TRBV6-5 and TRBJ2-3, with 9 bases fitting TRBD1. This CDR3 is 15 amino acids long. In germline, CDR1 is MNHEY, CDR2 SVGAGI. With 2 bases clipped from V and 2 bases from J, the junction kept 2 bases outside the gene matches. The CDR3 DNA is TGTGCCAGCAGTTACGGGACAGGGCCCACAGATACGCAGTATTTT. Protein product: CASSYGTGPTDTQYF.

This clonotype showed up many times. This sequence joins TRBV7-9 and TRBJ2-3, with a weak D call TRBD1 (6 bases). The V gene's germline CDR1 is SEHNR and CDR2 FQNEAQ (reference sequence). The CDR3 runs 15 residues. The V gene lost 5 bases and the J gene lost 2 bases, with 14 bases spanning the gap. The CDR3 nucleotides are TGTGCCAGCAGCACCACGACAGGAACCACAGATACGCAGTATTTT. Translating gives CASSTTTGTTDTQYF.

V is TRBV19 and J is TRBJ2-1; a weak D match, TRBD2 (5 bases). This CDR3 spans 14 amino acids. V was pared by 5 bases and J by 5 bases, with 13 bases between. Looked up from germline, CDR1 is LNHDA and CDR2 is SQIVND (reference sequence). The CDR3 DNA reads as TGTGCCAGTAGTGTCCAGCGGAGGCACAATGAGCAGTTCTTC. It is translated as CASSVQRRHNEQFF.

This clonotype has at least ten counts. V and J are TRBV5-1 and TRBJ1-4; TRBD1 might be the D (5 bases). V gave up 7 bases and J gave up 7 bases, with 14 bases separating them. This CDR3 is 13 amino acids long. CDR1 is SGHRS, CDR2 YFSETQ, per germline. Here the CDR3 reads CASGGERGEKLFF. CDR3 nucleotide sequence: TGCGCCAGCGGGGGAGAGCGTGGTGAAAAACTGTTTTTT.

This clonotype showed up many times. The chain employs TRBV14 and TRBJ1-1; D gene ambiguous. Trimming pared 1 base from V and 0 bases from J, leaving 9 bases between. The CDR3 totals 15 residues. Germline CDR1 reads SGHDN; CDR2 reads FVKESK. CDR3 in DNA: TGTGCCAGCAGCCAAGTTATCTCCTTGAACACTGAAGCTTTCTTT. As protein: CASSQVISLNTEAFF.

This clonotype was recorded many times. The chain combines TRBV7-6 with TRBJ2-1; TRBD2 matches at 11 bases. This CDR3 spans 16 amino acids. CDR1 and CDR2 (germline): SGHVS, FNYEAQ. Unmatched junction bases numbered 3, after V lost 1 base and J lost 4 bases. This CDR3 is CASSLGGLAAYNEQFF. The CDR3 bases are TGTGCCAGCAGCTTAGGGGGACTAGCGGCTTACAATGAGCAGTTCTTC.

This clonotype was seen at least ten times. The chain carries TRBV18 and TRBJ2-7; 9 nucleotides match TRBD1. CDR1 and CDR2 (germline): KGHSH, LQKENI. Germline trimming cut 5 bases from V and 0 bases from J; bases unmatched to any gene: 11. The CDR3 runs to 17 residues. CDR3 sequence (DNA): TGTGCCAGCTCATTCCCTCAAGGGACAGGGAACTCCTACGAGCAGTACTTC. Protein product: CASSFPQGTGNSYEQYF.

This clonotype was seen ten or more times. This chain links TRBV28 with TRBJ1-2; 7 bases map to TRBD1. V lost 5 bases, J lost 2 bases, and 8 bases stayed unmatched. Germline values: CDR1 MDHEN, CDR2 SYDVKM. This CDR3 has 15 residues. The CDR3 protein is CASSPPSTGNYGYTF. The DNA of the CDR3 is TGTGCCAGCAGTCCTCCGTCGACAGGGAACTATGGCTACACCTTC.

This clonotype was found many times. The chain uses TRBV10-1 and TRBJ2-3; D unresolved. Trimming removed 6 bases from V and 4 bases from J, with 11 bases in between. This CDR3 is built from 13 residues. Germline V gene lookup returns CDR1 WNHNN and CDR2 SYGVQD (reference sequence). The CDR3 nucleotides are TGCGCCAGCAGCCCTTCTAGTCCAGATACGCAGTATTTT. This codes for CASSPSSPDTQYF.

Many counts were recorded for this clonotype. The chain links TRBV15 to TRBJ2-1, with 12 bases lining up with TRBD2. There are 18 residues in the CDR3. Germline V lookup: CDR1 LNHNV, CDR2 YYDKDF (reference sequence). The J segment lost 0 bases and the V segment lost 2 bases, leaving 5 bases of the junction unmatched. This chain's CDR3 is CATSRYLAGGPSYNEQFF. CDR3 DNA: TGTGCCACCAGCAGATACCTAGCGGGAGGGCCCTCCTACAATGAGCAGTTCTTC. Looking up the rest from reference TRBV15 and TRBJ2-1 gives the full variable domain: DAMVIQNPRYQVTQFGKPVTLSCSQTLNHNVMYWYQQKSSQAPKLLFHYYDKDFNNEADTPDNFQSRRPNTSFCFLDIRSPGLGDTAMYLCATSRYLAGGPSYNEQFFGPGTRLTVL.